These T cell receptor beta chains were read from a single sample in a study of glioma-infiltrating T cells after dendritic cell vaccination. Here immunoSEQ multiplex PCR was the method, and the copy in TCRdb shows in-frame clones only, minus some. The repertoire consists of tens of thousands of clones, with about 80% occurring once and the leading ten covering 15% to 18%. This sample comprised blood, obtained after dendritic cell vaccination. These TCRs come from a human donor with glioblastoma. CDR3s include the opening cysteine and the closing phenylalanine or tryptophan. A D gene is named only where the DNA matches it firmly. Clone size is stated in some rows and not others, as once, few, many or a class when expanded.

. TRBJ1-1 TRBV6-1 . CASGRYRENTEAFF TGTGCCAGCGGGAGATACAGGGAGAACACTGAAGCTTTCTTT
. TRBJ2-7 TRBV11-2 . CASSLRSGNFAEQYF TGTGCCAGCAGCTTAAGGTCAGGGAACTTCGCCGAGCAGTACTTC
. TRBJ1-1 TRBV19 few CASSPREGITEAFF TGTGCCAGTAGCCCCCGGGAAGGGATCACTGAAGCTTTCTTT
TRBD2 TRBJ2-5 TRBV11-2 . CASSLVFSGAGETQYF TGTGCCAGCAGCTTAGTGTTTAGCGGGGCGGGTGAGACCCAGTACTTC
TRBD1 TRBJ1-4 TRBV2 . CASTTGGGEEKLFF TGTGCCAGCACCACAGGGGGAGGAGAAGAAAAACTGTTTTTT
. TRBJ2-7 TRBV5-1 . CASRLQGEQYF TGCGCCAGCCGCCTGCAGGGCGAGCAGTACTTC
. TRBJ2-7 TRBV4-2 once CASSQGTSSGTYEQYF TGTGCCAGCAGCCAAGGGACATCCAGTGGCACCTACGAGCAGTACTTC
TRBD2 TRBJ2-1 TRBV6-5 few CASSLLAGGGNEQFF TGTGCCAGCAGCCTACTAGCGGGGGGGGGAAATGAGCAGTTCTTC
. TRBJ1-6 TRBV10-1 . CASSEYRESPLHF TGCGCCAGCAGTGAGTACAGGGAGTCACCCCTCCACTTT
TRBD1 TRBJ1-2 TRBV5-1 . CASRLGPSTGTGDGYTF TGCGCCAGCCGCTTAGGACCAAGTACCGGGACAGGGGACGGCTACACCTTC
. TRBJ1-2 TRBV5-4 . CASSSNRGNYGYTF TGTGCCAGCAGCTCCAATCGGGGAAACTATGGCTACACCTTC
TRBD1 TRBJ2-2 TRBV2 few CASSELGTGGSGELFF TGTGCCAGCAGTGAACTAGGGACAGGCGGGTCTGGGGAGCTGTTTTTT
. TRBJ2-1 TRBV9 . CASSLRGKGGVVNEQFF TGTGCCAGCAGCCTCCGGGGGAAAGGGGGGGTTGTTAATGAGCAGTTCTTC
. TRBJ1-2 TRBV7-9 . CASSFPDSFNYGYTF TGTGCCAGCAGCTTCCCGGACAGTTTTAACTATGGCTACACCTTC
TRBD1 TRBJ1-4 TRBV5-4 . CASSLTPGTGGTSNEKLFF TGTGCCAGCAGCTTAACACCAGGGACAGGGGGTACTTCTAATGAAAAACTGTTTTTT
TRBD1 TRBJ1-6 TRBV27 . CASHFGTVNSPLHF TGTGCCAGCCACTTCGGGACAGTAAATTCACCCCTCCACTTT
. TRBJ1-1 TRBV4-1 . CASTLVSAGVNTEAFF TGCGCCAGCACTTTGGTTTCGGCAGGGGTGAACACTGAAGCTTTCTTT
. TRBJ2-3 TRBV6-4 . CASSDANLLDTQYF TGTGCCAGCAGTGACGCAAACCTATTAGATACGCAGTATTTT
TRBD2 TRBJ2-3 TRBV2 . CASSQGGLAGGTLTDTQYF TGTGCCAGCAGCCAAGGGGGGCTAGCGGGGGGCACACTCACAGATACGCAGTATTTT
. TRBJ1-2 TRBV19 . CASSFDMHRYGYTF TGTGCCAGTAGTTTTGACATGCATCGGTATGGCTACACCTTC
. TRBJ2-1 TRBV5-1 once CASSGIRRTDSSYNEQFF TGCGCCAGCAGCGGAATTCGAAGGACAGACAGCTCCTACAATGAGCAGTTCTTC
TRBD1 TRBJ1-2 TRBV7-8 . CASSPRDSSYGYTF TGTGCCAGCAGCCCTCGGGACAGCTCTTATGGCTACACCTTC
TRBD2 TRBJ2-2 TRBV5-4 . CASSLVGGAATGELFF TGTGCCAGCAGCTTGGTGGGAGGGGCGGCCACCGGGGAGCTGTTTTTT
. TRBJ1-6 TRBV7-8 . CASSALTGSSYNSPLHF TGTGCCAGCAGCGCTCTGACAGGCAGCTCCTATAATTCACCCCTCCACTTT
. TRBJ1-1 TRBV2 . CASRAKMGGTEAFF TGTGCCAGCAGGGCCAAGATGGGGGGGACTGAAGCTTTCTTT
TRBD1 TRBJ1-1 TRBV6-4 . CASSADRVAEAFF TGTGCCAGCAGTGCCGACAGGGTGGCTGAAGCTTTCTTT
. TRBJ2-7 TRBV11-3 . CASSFRGPSSYEQYF TGTGCCAGCAGCTTTCGGGGTCCTAGCTCCTACGAGCAGTACTTC
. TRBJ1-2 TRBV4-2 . CASSQDRAGADYGYTF TGTGCCAGCAGCCAAGATCGGGCTGGGGCGGACTATGGCTACACCTTC
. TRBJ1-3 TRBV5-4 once CASSLVPAREGNTIYF TGTGCCAGCAGCTTGGTTCCCGCAAGGGAGGGAAACACCATATATTTT
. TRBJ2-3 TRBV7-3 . CASSLRGRGTTDTQYF TGTGCCAGCAGCTTAAGGGGGCGGGGGACGACAGATACGCAGTATTTT
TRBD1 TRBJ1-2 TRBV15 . CATSRQGLAGYTF TGTGCCACCAGTCGACAGGGATTGGCTGGCTACACCTTC
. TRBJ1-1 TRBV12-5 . CASGFSGSEAFF TGTGCTAGTGGTTTTTCAGGGTCTGAAGCTTTCTTT
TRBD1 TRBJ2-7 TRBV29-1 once CSVLDRNTYEQYF TGCAGCGTACTGGACAGGAACACCTACGAGCAGTACTTC
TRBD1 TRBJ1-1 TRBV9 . CASSGENRGRTEAFF TGTGCCAGCAGCGGCGAAAACAGGGGGCGCACTGAAGCTTTCTTT
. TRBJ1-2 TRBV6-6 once CASRGGGYTF TGTGCCAGCAGGGGAGGTGGCTACACCTTC
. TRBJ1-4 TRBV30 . CAWVSGVATNEKLFF TGTGCCTGGGTCTCGGGTGTGGCAACTAATGAAAAACTGTTTTTT
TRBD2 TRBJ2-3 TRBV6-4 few CASSESSGGATDTQYF TGTGCCAGCAGTGAATCTAGCGGGGGGGCCACAGATACGCAGTATTTT
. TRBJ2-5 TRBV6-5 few CASSYSEGRGETQYF TGTGCCAGCAGTTACTCGGAGGGACGGGGAGAGACCCAGTACTTC
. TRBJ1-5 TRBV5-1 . CASNATNQPQHF TGCGCCAGCAATGCGACTAATCAGCCCCAGCATTTT
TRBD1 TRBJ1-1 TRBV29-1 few CSVTGQGSTEAFF TGCAGCGTTACGGGACAGGGGAGCACTGAAGCTTTCTTT
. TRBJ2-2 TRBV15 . CATSKSADTGELFF TGTGCCACCAGCAAAAGTGCGGACACCGGGGAGCTGTTTTTT
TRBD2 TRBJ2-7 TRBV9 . CASSGGASGAYEQYF TGTGCCAGCAGCGGCGGGGCTAGCGGAGCCTACGAGCAGTACTTC
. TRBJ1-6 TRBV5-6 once CASTLYDTYNSPLHF TGTGCCAGCACACTTTATGATACCTATAATTCACCCCTCCACTTT
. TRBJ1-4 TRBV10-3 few CAISESRRNEKLFF TGTGCCATCAGTGAATCACGGAGAAATGAAAAACTGTTTTTT
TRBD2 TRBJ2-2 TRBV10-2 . CASSEGSGAHTGELFF TGCGCCAGCAGTGAGGGTAGCGGGGCCCACACCGGGGAGCTGTTTTTT
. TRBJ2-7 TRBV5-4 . CASSLGQNTYEQYF TGTGCCAGCAGCTTGGGACAGAACACCTACGAGCAGTACTTC
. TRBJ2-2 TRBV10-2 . CASGLAVTGELFF TGCGCCAGCGGATTAGCTGTCACCGGGGAGCTGTTTTTT
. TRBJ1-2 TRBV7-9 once CASSLEGEGYTF TGTGCCAGCAGCTTAGAGGGAGAGGGCTACACCTTC
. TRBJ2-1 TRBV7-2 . CASSSQTYNEQFF TGTGCCAGCAGCTCCCAAACCTACAATGAGCAGTTCTTC
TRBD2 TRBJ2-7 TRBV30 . CAWNPSGGEEQYF TGTGCCTGGAACCCTAGCGGGGGGGAAGAGCAGTACTTC
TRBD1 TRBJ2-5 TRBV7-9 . CASSHDRAPKTQYF TGTGCCAGCAGCCACGACAGGGCTCCCAAGACCCAGTACTTC
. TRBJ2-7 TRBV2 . CASSEGISWVRPESYEQYF TGTGCCAGCAGTGAAGGTATTAGTTGGGTGAGGCCGGAATCCTACGAGCAGTACTTC
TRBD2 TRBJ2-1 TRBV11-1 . CASSLVFSGGARYNEQFF TGTGCCAGCAGCTTAGTGTTTAGCGGGGGGGCTCGGTACAATGAGCAGTTCTTC